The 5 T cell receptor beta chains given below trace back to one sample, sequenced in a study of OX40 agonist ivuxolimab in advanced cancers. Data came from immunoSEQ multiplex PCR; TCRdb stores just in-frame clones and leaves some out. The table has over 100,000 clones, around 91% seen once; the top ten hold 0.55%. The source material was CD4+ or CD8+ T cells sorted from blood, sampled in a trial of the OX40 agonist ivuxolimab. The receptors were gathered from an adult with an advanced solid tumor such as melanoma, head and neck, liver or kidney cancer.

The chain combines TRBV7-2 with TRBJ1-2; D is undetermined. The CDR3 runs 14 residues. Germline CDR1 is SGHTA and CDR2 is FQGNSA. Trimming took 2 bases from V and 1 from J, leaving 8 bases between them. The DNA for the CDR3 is TGTGCCAGCAGCTTATCCCTCTTTAACTATGGCTACACCTTC. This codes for CASSLSLFNYGYTF.

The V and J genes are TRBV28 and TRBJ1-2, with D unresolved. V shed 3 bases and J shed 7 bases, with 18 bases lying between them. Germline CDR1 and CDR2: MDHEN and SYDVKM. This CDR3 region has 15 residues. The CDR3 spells CASSLAGGVLGGYTF. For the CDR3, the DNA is TGTGCCAGCAGTTTGGCCGGTGGAGTCCTTGGTGGCTACACCTTC.

CDR3 residues: CASSPPQYTEAFF. The CDR3, as DNA: TGTGCCAGCTCACCGCCACAGTACACTGAAGCTTTCTTT. The chain couples TRBV18 to TRBJ1-1; D remains unclear. The CDR3 is made up of 13 amino acids. Germline CDR1 reads KGHSH; CDR2 reads LQKENI. V was trimmed by 3 bases and J by 3 bases, leaving 8 bases between them.

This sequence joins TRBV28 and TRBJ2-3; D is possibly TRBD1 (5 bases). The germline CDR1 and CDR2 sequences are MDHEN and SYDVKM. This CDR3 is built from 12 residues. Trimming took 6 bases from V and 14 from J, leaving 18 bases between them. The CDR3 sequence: CASSYRQREWYF. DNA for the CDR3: TGTGCCAGCAGCTACCGACAGAGAGAGTGGTATTTT.

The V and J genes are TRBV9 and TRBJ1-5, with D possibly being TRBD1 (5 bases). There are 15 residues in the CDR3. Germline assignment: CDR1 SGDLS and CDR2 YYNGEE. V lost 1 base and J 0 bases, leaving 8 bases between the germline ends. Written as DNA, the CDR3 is TGTGCCAGCAGCGTATCAGGGAATAGCAATCAGCCCCAGCATTTT. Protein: CASSVSGNSNQPQHF. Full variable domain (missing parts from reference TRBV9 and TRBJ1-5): DSGVTQTPKHLITATGQRVTLRCSPRSGDLSVYWYQQSLDQGLQFLIQYYNGEERAKGNILERFSAQQFPDLHSELNLSSLELGDSALYFCASSVSGNSNQPQHFGDGTRLSIL.